One T cell receptor beta chain is described in this entry. As handled by the study authors: For nucleated cells, counts were estimated from reference gene primer amplification. Method: immunoSEQ multiplex PCR; TCRdb's copy keeps in-frame clones and lacks some. V and J calls plus clone size are reproduced from that table; the DNA served to infer D and trimming. The sample lists approximately 200,000 clones, 75% to 90% occurring once. These data belong to a study of blood T cell repertoires in COVID-19. Sample: PBMCs or T cells enriched from blood (not recorded which). The receptor was derived from a woman aged 40 to 50 with acute COVID-19.

The CDR3 nucleotides are TGCGCCAGCAGCCAACCCGGGACAGGGGCGTACAAACTGTTTTTT. Its protein product is CASSQPGTGAYKLFF. The chain couples TRBV4-1 to TRBJ1-4; 10 bases line up with TRBD1. The V gene end was trimmed by 2 bases and the J gene end by 11 bases; junction bases not matched to a gene: 8. Germline V lookup: CDR1 MGHRA, CDR2 YSYEKL. The CDR3 sequence is 15 residues long.